This T cell receptor beta chain appears in the sequencing data of a study of blood T cell repertoires in COVID-19. Study details: Both acute and convalescent COVID-19 samples were obtained from the United States, Italy and Spain. T cells, B-cell-depleted T cells, or PBMCs provided the cDNA or gDNA that served as material.

Original processing notes: Scientists estimated how many nucleated cells there were by amplifying reference gene primers. Assay: immunoSEQ multiplex PCR; the TCRdb copy retains only in-frame clones and omits some. That table supplies the V and J calls and clone size; D and trimming were determined from the DNA. The sample has 60,000 to 75,000 clones, 75% to 90% seen once; the top ten hold 1.5% to 2%. CDR1 and CDR2 (germline): SGHDN, FVKESK. The CDR3 has 15 residues. Trimming pared 4 bases from V and 5 bases from J, leaving 17 bases between. The rearrangement joins TRBV14 to TRBJ1-1; D possibly corresponds to TRBD1 (5 bases). The sequence derives from a man aged 25 to 40 with acute or convalescent COVID-19. Sequences were obtained from peripheral blood. The CDR3 DNA sequence: TGTGCCAGCAGCCTTTTCTCCGGGGGGAAAACTGAAGCTTTCTTT. It codes for CASSLFSGGKTEAFF. Full variable domain (missing parts from reference TRBV14 and TRBJ1-1): EAGVTQFPSHSVIEKGQTVTLRCDPISGHDNLYWYRRVMGKEIKFLLHFVKESKQDESGMPNNRFLAERTGGTYSTLKVQPAELEDSGVYFCASSLFSGGKTEAFFGQGTRLTVV.